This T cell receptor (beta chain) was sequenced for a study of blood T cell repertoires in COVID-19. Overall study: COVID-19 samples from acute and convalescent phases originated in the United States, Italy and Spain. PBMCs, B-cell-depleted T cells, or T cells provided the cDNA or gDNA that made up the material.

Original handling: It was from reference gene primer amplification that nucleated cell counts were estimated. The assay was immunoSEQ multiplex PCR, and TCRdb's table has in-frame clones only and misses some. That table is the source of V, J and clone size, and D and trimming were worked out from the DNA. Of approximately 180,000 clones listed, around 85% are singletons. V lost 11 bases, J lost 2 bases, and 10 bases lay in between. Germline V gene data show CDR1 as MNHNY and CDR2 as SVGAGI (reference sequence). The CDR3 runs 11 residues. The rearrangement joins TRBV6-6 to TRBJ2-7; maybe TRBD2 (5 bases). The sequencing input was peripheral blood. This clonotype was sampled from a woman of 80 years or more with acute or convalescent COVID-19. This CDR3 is CAVGSAYEQYF. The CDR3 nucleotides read TGTGCCGTAGGGAGCGCCTACGAGCAGTACTTC.